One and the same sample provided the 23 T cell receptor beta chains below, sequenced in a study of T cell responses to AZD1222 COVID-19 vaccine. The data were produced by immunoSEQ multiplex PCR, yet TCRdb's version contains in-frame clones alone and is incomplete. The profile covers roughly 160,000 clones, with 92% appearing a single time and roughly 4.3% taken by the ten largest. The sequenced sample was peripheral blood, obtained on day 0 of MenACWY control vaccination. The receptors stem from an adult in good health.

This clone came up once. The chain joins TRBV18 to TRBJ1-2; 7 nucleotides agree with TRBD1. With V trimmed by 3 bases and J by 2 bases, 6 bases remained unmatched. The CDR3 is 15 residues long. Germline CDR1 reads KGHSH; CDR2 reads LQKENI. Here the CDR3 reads CASSPETGYNYGYTF. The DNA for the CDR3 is TGTGCCAGCTCACCCGAGACAGGGTACAACTATGGCTACACCTTC.

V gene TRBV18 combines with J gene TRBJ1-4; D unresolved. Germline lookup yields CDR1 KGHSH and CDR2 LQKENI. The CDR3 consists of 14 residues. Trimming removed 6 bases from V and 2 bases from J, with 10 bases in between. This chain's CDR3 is CASSDTWTNEKLFF. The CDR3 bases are TGTGCCAGCTCCGACACTTGGACTAATGAAAAACTGTTTTTT.

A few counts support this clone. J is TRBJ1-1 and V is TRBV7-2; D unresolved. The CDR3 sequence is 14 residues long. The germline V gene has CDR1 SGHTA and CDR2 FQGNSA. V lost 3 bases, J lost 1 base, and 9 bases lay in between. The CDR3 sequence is CASSFERRNTEAFF. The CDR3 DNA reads TGTGCCAGCAGCTTTGAAAGAAGGAACACTGAAGCTTTCTTT.

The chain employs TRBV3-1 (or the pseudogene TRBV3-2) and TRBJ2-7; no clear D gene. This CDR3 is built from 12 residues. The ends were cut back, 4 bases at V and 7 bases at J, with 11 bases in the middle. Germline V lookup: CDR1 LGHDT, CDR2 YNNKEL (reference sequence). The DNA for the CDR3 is TGTGCCAGCAGCCTACCCCTGGGGGAGCAGTACTTC. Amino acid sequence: CASSLPLGEQYF.

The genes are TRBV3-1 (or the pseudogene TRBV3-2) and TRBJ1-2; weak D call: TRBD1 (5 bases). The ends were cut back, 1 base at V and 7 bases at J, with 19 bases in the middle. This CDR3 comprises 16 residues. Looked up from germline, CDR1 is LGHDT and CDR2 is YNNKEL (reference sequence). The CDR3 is CASSQADVGYRTGYTF. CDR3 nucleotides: TGTGCCAGCAGCCAAGCCGACGTCGGGTACAGGACTGGCTACACCTTC.

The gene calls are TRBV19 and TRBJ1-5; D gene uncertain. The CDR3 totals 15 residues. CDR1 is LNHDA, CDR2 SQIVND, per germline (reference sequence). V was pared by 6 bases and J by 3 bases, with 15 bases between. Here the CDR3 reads CASSSMVHFNQPQHF. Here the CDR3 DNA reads TGTGCCAGTAGCAGTATGGTCCACTTCAATCAGCCCCAGCATTTT.

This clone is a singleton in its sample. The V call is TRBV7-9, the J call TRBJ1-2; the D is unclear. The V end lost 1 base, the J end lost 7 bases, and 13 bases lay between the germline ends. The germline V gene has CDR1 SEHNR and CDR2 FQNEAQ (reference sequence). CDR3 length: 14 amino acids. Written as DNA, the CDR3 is TGTGCCAGCAGCTTAGGGGGATTGGGCAGTGGCTACACCTTC. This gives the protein CASSLGGLGSGYTF.

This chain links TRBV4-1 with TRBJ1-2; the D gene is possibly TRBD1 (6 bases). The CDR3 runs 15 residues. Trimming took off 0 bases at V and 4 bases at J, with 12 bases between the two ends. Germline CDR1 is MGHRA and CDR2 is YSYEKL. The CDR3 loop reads CASSQDEDRSYGYTF. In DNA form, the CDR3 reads TGCGCCAGCAGCCAAGATGAGGACAGAAGCTATGGCTACACCTTC.

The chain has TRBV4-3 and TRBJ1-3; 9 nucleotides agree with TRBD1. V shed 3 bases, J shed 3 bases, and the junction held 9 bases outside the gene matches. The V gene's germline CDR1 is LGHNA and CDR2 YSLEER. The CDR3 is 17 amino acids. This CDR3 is CASSHRPGTGFGNTIYF. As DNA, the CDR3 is TGCGCCAGCAGCCACCGGCCCGGGACAGGGTTTGGAAACACCATATATTTT.

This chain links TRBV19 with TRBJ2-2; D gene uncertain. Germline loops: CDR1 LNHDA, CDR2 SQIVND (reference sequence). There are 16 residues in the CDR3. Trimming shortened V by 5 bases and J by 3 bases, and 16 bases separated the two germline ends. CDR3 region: CASSPRGGPHTGELFF. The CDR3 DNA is TGTGCCAGTAGTCCAAGAGGTGGACCACACACCGGGGAGCTGTTTTTT.

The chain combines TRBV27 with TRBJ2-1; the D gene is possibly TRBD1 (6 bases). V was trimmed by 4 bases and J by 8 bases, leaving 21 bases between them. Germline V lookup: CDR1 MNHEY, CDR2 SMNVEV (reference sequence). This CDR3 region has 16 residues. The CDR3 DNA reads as TGTGCCAGCAGTTCGGGGTCAGGGGCCCTCCTGTATGAGCAGTTCTTC. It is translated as CASSSGSGALLYEQFF.

The CDR3: CASSMKASGAYEQYF. Here the CDR3 DNA reads TGTGCCAGTAGTATGAAGGCTAGCGGGGCCTACGAGCAGTACTTC. The rearrangement links TRBV19 to TRBJ2-7; 9 bases agree with TRBD2. Germline V gives CDR1 LNHDA, CDR2 SQIVND (reference sequence). There are 15 residues in the CDR3. Trimming at V came to 3 bases and at J to 2 bases, leaving 5 bases not matched to a gene.

DNA for the CDR3: TGTGCCAGCAGTCTAAAGGGGGAGGGCACTGAAGCTTTCTTT. It yields the protein CASSLKGEGTEAFF. This chain connects TRBV6-5 to TRBJ1-1; D might be TRBD1 (6 bases). V shed 5 bases and J shed 4 bases, with 14 bases lying between them. Germline values: CDR1 MNHEY, CDR2 SVGAGI. The CDR3 has 14 amino acids.

The DNA for the CDR3 is TGTGCCAGCAGGCGGGCGAACACCGGGGAGCTGTTTTTT. The encoded protein is CASRRANTGELFF. This chain links TRBV3-1 (or the pseudogene TRBV3-2) with TRBJ2-2; D may be TRBD2 (5 bases). V gave up 6 bases and J gave up 0 bases, with 5 bases separating them. Germline V gene lookup returns CDR1 LGHDT and CDR2 YNNKEL (reference sequence). The CDR3 loop spans 13 amino acids.

The CDR3 bases are TGTGCCAGTAGTGTCCGACAGGGGGGCGGCTACACCTTC. It translates to CASSVRQGGGYTF. The chain is built from TRBV19 and TRBJ1-2; 9 bases fit TRBD1. The germline CDR1 and CDR2 sequences are LNHDA and SQIVND (reference sequence). V lost 5 bases to trimming and J lost 8 bases; unmatched junction nucleotides: 6. The CDR3 consists of 13 residues.

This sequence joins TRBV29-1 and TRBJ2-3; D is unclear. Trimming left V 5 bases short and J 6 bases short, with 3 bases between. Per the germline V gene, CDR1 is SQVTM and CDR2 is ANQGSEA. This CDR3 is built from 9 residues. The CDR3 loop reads CSVPDTQYF. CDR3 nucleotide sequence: TGCAGCGTTCCTGATACGCAGTATTTT.

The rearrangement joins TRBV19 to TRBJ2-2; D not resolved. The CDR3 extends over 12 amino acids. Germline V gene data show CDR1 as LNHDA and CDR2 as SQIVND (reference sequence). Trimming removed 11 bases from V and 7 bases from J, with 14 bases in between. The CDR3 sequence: CASSPPVGELFF. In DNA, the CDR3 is TGTGCCTCGAGCCCACCCGTCGGGGAGCTGTTTTTT.

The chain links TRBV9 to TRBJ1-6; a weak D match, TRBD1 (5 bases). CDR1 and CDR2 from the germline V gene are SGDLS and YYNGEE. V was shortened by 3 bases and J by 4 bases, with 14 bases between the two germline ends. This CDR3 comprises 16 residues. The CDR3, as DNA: TGTGCCAGCAGCGCAGGGACGGACCCTTATAATTCACCCCTCCACTTT. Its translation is CASSAGTDPYNSPLHF.

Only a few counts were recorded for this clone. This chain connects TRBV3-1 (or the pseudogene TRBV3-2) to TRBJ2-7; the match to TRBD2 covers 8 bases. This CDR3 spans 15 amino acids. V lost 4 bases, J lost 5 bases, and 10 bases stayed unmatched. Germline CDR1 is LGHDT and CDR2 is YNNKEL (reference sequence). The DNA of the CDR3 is TGTGCCAGCAGCCGCAGACTAGCGCAATCGGACGAGCAGTACTTC. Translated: CASSRRLAQSDEQYF.

CDR3 residues: CATSAGTGNTIYF. In DNA form, the CDR3 reads TGTGCCACCAGCGCGGGAACTGGAAACACCATATATTTT. This chain uses TRBV10-3 with TRBJ1-3, with D hard to call. Between the trimmed V and J ends, which lost 10 bases and 2 bases, there was a span of 12 bases. This CDR3 spans 13 amino acids. Looked up from germline, CDR1 is ENHRY and CDR2 is SYGVKD.

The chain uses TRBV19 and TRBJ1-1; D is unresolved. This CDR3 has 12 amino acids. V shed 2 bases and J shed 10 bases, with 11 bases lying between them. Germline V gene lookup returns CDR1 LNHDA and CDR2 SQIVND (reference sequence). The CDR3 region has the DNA TGTGCCAGTAGTATAAAGCCAGAGGGAGCTTTCTTT. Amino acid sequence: CASSIKPEGAFF.

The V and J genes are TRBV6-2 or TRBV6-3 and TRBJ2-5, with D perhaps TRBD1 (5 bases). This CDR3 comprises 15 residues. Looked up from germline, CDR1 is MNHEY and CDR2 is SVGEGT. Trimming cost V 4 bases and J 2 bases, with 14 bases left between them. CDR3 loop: CASSFGGQGQETQYF. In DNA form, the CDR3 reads TGTGCCAGCAGTTTCGGCGGCCAGGGACAAGAGACCCAGTACTTC.

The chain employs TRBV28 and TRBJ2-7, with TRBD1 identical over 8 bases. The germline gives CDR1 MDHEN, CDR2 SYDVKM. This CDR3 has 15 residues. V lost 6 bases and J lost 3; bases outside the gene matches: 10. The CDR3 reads CASSYRGSLLYEQYF. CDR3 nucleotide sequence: TGTGCCAGCAGCTACAGGGGGTCACTCCTCTACGAGCAGTACTTC.